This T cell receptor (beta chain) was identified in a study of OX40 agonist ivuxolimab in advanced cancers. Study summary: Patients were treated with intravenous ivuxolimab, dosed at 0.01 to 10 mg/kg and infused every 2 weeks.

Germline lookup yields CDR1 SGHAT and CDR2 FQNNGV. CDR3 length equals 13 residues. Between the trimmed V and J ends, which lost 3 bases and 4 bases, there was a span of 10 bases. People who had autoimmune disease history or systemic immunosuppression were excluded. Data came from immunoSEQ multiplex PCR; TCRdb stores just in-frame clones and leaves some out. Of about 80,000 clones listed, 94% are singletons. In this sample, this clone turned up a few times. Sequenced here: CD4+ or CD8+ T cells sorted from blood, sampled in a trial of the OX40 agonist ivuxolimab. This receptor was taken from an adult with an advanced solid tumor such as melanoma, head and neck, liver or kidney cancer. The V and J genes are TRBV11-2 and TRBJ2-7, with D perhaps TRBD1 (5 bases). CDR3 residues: CASSLGRQYEQYF. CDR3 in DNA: TGTGCCAGCAGCTTGGGCCGACAGTACGAGCAGTACTTC.